This T cell receptor (beta chain) stems from a study of cytomegalovirus exposure and HLA in healthy donors. Findings of the study overall: Per a later analysis, roughly 17,000 TCR beta sequences showed association with HLA alleles at 0.05 false discovery rate.

Details on this clone: What it recognizes is unknown.

PCR primers comprised 60 Vbeta and 13 Jbeta primers. This table comes from immunoSEQ multiplex PCR, and its TCRdb copy is limited to in-frame clones, with some not included. Of some 270,000 clones in the sample, under 90% are singletons; the top ten hold about 0.29%. This CDR3 is built from 14 residues. Trimming stripped 7 bases from V and 5 bases from J, with 18 bases between. The germline V gene has CDR1 MDHEN and CDR2 SYDVKM. The sequenced sample consisted of PBMCs. The receptor's source is a girl between 2 and 10 years old in good health and CMV-seronegative. The rearrangement links TRBV28 to TRBJ2-7; D unresolved. The CDR3 region is CASISWPQDNEQYF. CDR3 nucleotides: TGTGCCAGCATAAGTTGGCCCCAAGACAACGAGCAGTACTTC.